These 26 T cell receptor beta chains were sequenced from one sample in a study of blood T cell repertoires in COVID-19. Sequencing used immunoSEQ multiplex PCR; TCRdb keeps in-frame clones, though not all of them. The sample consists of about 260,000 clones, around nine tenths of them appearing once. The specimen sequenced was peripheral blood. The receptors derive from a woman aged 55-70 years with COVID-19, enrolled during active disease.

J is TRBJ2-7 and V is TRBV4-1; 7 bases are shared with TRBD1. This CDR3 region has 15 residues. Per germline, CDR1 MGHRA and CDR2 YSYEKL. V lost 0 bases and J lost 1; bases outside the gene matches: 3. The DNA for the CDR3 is TGCGCCAGCAGCCAAGAACCGGGACAGTCCTACGAGCAGTACTTC. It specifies CASSQEPGQSYEQYF.

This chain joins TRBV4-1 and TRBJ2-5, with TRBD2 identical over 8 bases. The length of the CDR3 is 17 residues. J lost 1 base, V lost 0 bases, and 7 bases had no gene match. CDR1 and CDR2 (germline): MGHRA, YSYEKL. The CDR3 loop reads CASSQDPALAVQETQYF. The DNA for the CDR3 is TGCGCCAGCAGCCAAGATCCTGCACTAGCGGTCCAAGAGACCCAGTACTTC.

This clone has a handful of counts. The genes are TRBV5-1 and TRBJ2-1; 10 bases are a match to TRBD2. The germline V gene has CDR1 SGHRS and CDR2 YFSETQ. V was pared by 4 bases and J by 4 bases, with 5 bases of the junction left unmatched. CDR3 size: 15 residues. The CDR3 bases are TGCGCCAGCAGCCCGGGACTAGCGAATTACAATGAGCAGTTCTTC. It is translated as CASSPGLANYNEQFF.

CDR3 loop: CASSLRQGYYGYTF. Here the CDR3 DNA reads TGTGCCAGCAGTTTAAGACAGGGGTACTATGGCTACACCTTC. This chain links TRBV27 with TRBJ1-2; 8 positions match TRBD1. From germline, CDR1 is MNHEY and CDR2 SMNVEV (reference sequence). The J segment lost 3 bases and the V segment lost 2 bases, leaving 2 bases of the junction unmatched. This CDR3 is 14 amino acids long.

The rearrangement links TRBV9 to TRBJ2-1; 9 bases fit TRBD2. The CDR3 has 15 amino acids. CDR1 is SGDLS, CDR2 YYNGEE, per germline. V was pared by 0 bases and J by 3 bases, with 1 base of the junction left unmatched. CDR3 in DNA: TGTGCCAGCAGCGTAGTAGCGGGAGTCTACAATGAGCAGTTCTTC. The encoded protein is CASSVVAGVYNEQFF.

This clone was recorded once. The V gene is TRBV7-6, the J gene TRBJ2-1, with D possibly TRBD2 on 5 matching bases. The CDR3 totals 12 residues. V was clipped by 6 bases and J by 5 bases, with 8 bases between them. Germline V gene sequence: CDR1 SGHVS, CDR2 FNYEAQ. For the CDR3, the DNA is TGTGCCAGCAGTCAACTAGACAATGAGCAGTTCTTC. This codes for CASSQLDNEQFF. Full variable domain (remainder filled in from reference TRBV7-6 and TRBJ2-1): GAGVSQSPRYKVTKRGQDVALRCDPISGHVSLYWYRQALGQGPEFLTYFNYEAQQDKSGLPNDRFSAERPEGSISTLTIQRTEQRDSAMYRCASSQLDNEQFFGPGTRLTVL.

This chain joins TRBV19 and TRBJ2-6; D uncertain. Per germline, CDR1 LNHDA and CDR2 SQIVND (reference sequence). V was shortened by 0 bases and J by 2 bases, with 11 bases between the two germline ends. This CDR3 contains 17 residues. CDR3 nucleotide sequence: TGTGCCAGTAGTATAGATCGCGGTGGCACTGGGGCCAACGTCCTGACTTTC. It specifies CASSIDRGGTGANVLTF.

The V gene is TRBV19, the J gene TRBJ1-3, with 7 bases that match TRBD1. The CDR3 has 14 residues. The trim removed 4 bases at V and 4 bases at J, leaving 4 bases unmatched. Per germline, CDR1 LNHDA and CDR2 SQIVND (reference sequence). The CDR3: CASSNRDSGNTIYF. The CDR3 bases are TGTGCCAGTAGTAACCGGGACAGCGGAAACACCATATATTTT.

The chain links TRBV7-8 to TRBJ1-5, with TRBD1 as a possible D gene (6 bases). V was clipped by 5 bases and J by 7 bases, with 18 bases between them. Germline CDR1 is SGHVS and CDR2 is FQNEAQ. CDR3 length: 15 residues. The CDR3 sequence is CASSISDSNLQPQHF. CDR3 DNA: TGTGCCAGCAGCATATCGGACAGCAACCTACAGCCCCAGCATTTT.

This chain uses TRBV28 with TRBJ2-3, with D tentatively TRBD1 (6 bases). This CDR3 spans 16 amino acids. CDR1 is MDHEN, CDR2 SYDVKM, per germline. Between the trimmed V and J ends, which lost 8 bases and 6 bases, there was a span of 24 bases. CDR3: CASDNWQNPGADTQYF. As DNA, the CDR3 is TGTGCCAGCGACAACTGGCAGAACCCAGGGGCCGATACGCAGTATTTT.

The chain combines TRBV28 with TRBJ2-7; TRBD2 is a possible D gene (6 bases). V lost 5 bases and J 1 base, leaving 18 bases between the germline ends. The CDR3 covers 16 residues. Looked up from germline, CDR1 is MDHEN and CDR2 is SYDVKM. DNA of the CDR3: TGTGCCAGCAGTACCTCGAGGAGGGTCGAATCCTACGAGCAGTACTTC. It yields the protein CASSTSRRVESYEQYF. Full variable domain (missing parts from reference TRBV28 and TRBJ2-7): DVKVTQSSRYLVKRTGEKVFLECVQDMDHENMFWYRQDPGLGLRLIYFSYDVKMKEKGDIPEGYSVSREKKERFSLILESASTNQTSMYLCASSTSRRVESYEQYFGPGTRLTVT.

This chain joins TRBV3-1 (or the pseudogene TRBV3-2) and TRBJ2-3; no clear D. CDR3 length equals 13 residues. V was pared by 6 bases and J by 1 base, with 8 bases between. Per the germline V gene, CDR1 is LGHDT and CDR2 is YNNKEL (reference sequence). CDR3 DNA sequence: TGTGCCAGCAGTTACTTTGGCACAGATACGCAGTATTTT. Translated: CASSYFGTDTQYF.

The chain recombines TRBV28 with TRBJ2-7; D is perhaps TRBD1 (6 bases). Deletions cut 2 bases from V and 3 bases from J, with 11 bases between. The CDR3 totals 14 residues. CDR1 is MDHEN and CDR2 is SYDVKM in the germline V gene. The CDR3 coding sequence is TGTGCCAGCAGTTTAGCGACAGGTGACTACGAGCAGTACTTC. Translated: CASSLATGDYEQYF.

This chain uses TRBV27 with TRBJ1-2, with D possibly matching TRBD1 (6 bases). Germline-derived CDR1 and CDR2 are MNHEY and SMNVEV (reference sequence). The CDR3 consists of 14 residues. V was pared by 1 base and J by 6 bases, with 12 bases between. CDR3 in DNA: TGTGCCAGCAGTTTATATGGGGGCCAGAATGGCTACACCTTC. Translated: CASSLYGGQNGYTF.

The CDR3 DNA reads TGTGCCAGCAGTTCACTAGCGGGAAACACCGGGGAGCTGTTTTTT. Protein product: CASSSLAGNTGELFF. The chain is built from TRBV28 and TRBJ2-2; 10 bases align to TRBD2. The V gene end was trimmed by 4 bases and the J gene end by 2 bases; junction bases not matched to a gene: 1. This CDR3 is 15 amino acids long. Germline CDR1 and CDR2: MDHEN and SYDVKM. The variable domain in full, completed from reference TRBV28 and TRBJ2-2, reads DVKVTQSSRYLVKRTGEKVFLECVQDMDHENMFWYRQDPGLGLRLIYFSYDVKMKEKGDIPEGYSVSREKKERFSLILESASTNQTSMYLCASSSLAGNTGELFFGEGSRLTVL.

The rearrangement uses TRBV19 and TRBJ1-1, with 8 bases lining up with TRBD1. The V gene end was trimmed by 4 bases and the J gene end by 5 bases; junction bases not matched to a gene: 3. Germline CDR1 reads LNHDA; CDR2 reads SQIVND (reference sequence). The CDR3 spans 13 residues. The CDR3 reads CASSKTGETEAFF. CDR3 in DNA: TGTGCCAGTAGTAAGACAGGGGAAACTGAAGCTTTCTTT.

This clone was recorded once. In nucleotides, the CDR3 is TGTGCCAGCAGCCTGGACAGGGGGGCTGGGGCCAACGTCCTGACTTTC. It yields the protein CASSLDRGAGANVLTF. The chain carries TRBV5-4 and TRBJ2-6; 10 nucleotides agree with TRBD1. The length of the CDR3 is 16 residues. Germline V gene data show CDR1 as SGHNT and CDR2 as YYREEE (reference sequence). J lost 2 bases, V lost 4 bases, and 3 bases had no gene match. The entire variable domain, with the rest obtained from reference TRBV5-4 and TRBJ2-6, is as follows: ETGVTQSPTHLIKTRGQQVTLRCSSQSGHNTVSWYQQALGQGPQFIFQYYREEENGRGNFPPRFSGLQFPNYSSELNVNALELDDSALYLCASSLDRGAGANVLTFGAGSRLTVL.

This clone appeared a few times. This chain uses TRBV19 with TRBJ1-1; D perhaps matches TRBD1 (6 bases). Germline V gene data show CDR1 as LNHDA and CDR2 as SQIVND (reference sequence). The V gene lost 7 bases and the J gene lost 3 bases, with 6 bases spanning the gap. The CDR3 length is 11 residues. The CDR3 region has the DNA TGTGCCAGTAACAGGGACACTGAAGCTTTCTTT. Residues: CASNRDTEAFF.

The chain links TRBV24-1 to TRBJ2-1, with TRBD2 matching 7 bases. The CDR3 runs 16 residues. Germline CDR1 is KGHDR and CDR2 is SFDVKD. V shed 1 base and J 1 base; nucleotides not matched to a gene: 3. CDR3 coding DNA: TGTGCCACCAGTGATTTTGCAGCGGGGTCCTACAATGAGCAGTTCTTC. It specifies CATSDFAAGSYNEQFF.

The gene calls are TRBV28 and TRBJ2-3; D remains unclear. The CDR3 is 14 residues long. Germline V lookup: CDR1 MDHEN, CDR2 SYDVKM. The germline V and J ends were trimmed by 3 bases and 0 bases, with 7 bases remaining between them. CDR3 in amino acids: CASSLGRSTDTQYF. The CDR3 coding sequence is TGTGCCAGCAGTTTGGGCAGGAGCACAGATACGCAGTATTTT. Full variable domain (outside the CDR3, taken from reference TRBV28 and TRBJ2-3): DVKVTQSSRYLVKRTGEKVFLECVQDMDHENMFWYRQDPGLGLRLIYFSYDVKMKEKGDIPEGYSVSREKKERFSLILESASTNQTSMYLCASSLGRSTDTQYFGPGTRLTVL.

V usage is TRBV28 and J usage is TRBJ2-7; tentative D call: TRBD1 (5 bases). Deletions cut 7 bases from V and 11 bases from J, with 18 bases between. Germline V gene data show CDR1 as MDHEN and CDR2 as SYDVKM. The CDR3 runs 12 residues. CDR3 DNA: TGTGCCAGCAAGGTTGGGGCGGAAGGGGAGTACTTC. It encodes CASKVGAEGEYF.

The CDR3 DNA is TGTGCCAGCAGTTTACCACCCCAGGGACTAGCGGGAGGGATGAACGAGCAGTACTTC. Residues: CASSLPPQGLAGGMNEQYF. V is TRBV27 and J is TRBJ2-7; 16 nucleotides agree with TRBD2. V dropped 2 bases and J dropped 5; count of bases not matched to a gene: 12. Germline loops: CDR1 MNHEY, CDR2 SMNVEV (reference sequence). The CDR3 has 19 residues.

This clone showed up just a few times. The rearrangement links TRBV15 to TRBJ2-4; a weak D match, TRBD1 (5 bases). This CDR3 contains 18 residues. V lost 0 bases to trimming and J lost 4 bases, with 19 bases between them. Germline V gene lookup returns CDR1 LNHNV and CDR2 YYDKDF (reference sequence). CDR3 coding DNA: TGTGCCACCAGCAGAGATACGTTGACAGCACCAGAAAAAAACATTCAGTACTTC. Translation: CATSRDTLTAPEKNIQYF. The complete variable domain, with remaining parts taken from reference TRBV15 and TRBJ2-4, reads DAMVIQNPRYQVTQFGKPVTLSCSQTLNHNVMYWYQQKSSQAPKLLFHYYDKDFNNEADTPDNFQSRRPNTSFCFLDIRSPGLGDTAMYLCATSRDTLTAPEKNIQYFGAGTRLSVL.

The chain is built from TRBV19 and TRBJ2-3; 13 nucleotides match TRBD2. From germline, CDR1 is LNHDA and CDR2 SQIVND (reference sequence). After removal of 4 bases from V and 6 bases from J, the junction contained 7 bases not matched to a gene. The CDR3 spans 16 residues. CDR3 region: CASSSTSGRGADTQYF. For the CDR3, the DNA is TGTGCCAGTAGTAGTACTAGCGGGAGGGGTGCCGATACGCAGTATTTT.

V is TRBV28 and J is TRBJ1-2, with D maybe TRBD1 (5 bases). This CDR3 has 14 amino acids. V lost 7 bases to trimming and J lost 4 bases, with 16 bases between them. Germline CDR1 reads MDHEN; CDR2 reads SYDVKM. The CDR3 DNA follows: TGTGCCAGCACCGCGGGGGGGACCTTCTATGGCTACACCTTC. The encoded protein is CASTAGGTFYGYTF.

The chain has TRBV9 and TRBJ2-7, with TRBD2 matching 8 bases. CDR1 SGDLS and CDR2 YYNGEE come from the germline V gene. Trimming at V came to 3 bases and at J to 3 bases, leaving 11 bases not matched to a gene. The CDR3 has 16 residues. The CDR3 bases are TGTGCCAGCAGCGCCGGGACTAGAGGGCGGTTCTACGAGCAGTACTTC. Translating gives CASSAGTRGRFYEQYF.